This T cell receptor (beta chain) was sequenced during a study of monozygotic twins with inflammatory bowel disease. Germline CDR1 reads MGHRA; CDR2 reads YSYEKL. CDR3 length equals 15 residues. Using the 5' RACE reads, TCRdb records one entry per CDR3 protein without DNA. Across around 210,000 distinct CDR3 sequences, the top ten clones capture 7.5% to 9.5% of the sample. This TCR came from a human donor with ulcerative colitis or Crohn's disease, or a healthy co-twin of an affected twin (not recorded which). Specimen: blood. The V and J genes are TRBV4-1 and TRBJ1-2. The CDR3 reads CASSQVSTDNYGYTF.